This TCR beta chain was captured by sequencing in a study of T cells in Graves' hyperthyroidism and ophthalmopathy. Amplification targeted TCR beta CDR3 regions from RNA transcripts. Carried out on the TCR CDR3, a first-round RT-PCR used the HTBI primer set. TCRdb re-analysed the multiplex PCR reads in MiXCR, keeping a single row per CDR3 protein. The repertoire holds about 130,000 distinct CDR3 sequences, with roughly a fifth as singletons. In germline, CDR1 is SGDLS, CDR2 YYNGEE. The CDR3 consists of 17 residues. Trimming at V came to 3 bases and at J to 3 bases, leaving 10 bases not matched to a gene.

The TCR sequence derives from a woman in her forties or fifties with Graves' hyperthyroidism that later progressed to Graves' ophthalmopathy. The sequenced sample was blood. The chain couples TRBV9 to TRBJ2-1, with 9 positions matching TRBD2. This CDR3 reads CASSAAGGSVNYNEQFF. The CDR3 DNA reads TGTGCCAGCAGCGCCGCGGGGGGGAGCGTCAACTACAATGAGCAGTTCTTC. Based on the CDR3 plus reference TRBV9 and TRBJ2-1, the full variable domain is DSGVTQTPKHLITATGQRVTLRCSPRSGDLSVYWYQQSLDQGLQFLIQYYNGEERAKGNILERFSAQQFPDLHSELNLSSLELGDSALYFCASSAAGGSVNYNEQFFGPGTRLTVL.